The following is a T cell receptor (beta chain) sequence with its context. The sample holds other DNA sequences that translate to the same CDR3. The sample belongs to a study of CD8+ T cells in alopecia areata. Study-level background: Patients received oral tofacitinib, 5 to 10 mg twice daily, for moderate-to-severe alopecia areata. Severity scores in treated patients reflected the percentage of scalp affected.

Extracted RNA was reverse transcribed into cDNA, the sequencing template. Generated by immunoSEQ multiplex PCR, the TCRdb table keeps only in-frame clones and is missing some. The sample carries about 120,000 clones, 53% recorded once. The treatment: oral pan-JAK inhibitor, 5-10 mg twice daily. Trimming took off 6 bases at V and 4 bases at J, with 18 bases between the two ends. The CDR3 is 14 residues long. The germline V gene encodes CDR1 GTSNPN and CDR2 SVGIG (reference sequence). This sequence joins TRBV30 and TRBJ1-2; D is perhaps TRBD1 (6 bases). This sample comprised CD4+ T cells sorted from blood, obtained at week 4, from a patient treated with tofacitinib. The TCR sequence derives from a human donor with alopecia areata. CDR3 region: CACSRPGAGYGYTF. As DNA, the CDR3 is TGTGCCTGCTCCCGTCCGGGGGCGGGCTATGGCTACACCTTC. Variable domain in full (rest from reference TRBV30 and TRBJ1-2): SQTIHQWPATLVQPVGSPLSLECTVEGTSNPNLYWYRQAAGRGLQLLFYSVGIGQISSEVPQNLSASRPQDRQFILSSKKLLLSDSGFYLCACSRPGAGYGYTFGSGTRLTVV.